One sample yielded the 2 T cell receptor beta chains listed below, sequenced in a study of CD8+ T cells in alopecia areata. The sample's treatment: oral pan-JAK inhibitor, 5-10 mg twice daily. cDNA serving as the sequencing template came from extracted, reverse transcribed RNA. Only in-frame clones appear in the TCRdb table, and some are missing; sequencing was by immunoSEQ multiplex PCR. Of tens of thousands of clones in the sample, under 70% were seen once. The sample was CD8+ T cells sorted from blood, taken at week 4, from a patient treated with tofacitinib. The receptors were sampled from a human donor with alopecia areata.

This chain connects TRBV13 to TRBJ1-1; TRBD1 is a possible D gene (5 bases). This CDR3 has 14 amino acids. The germline V gene encodes CDR1 PRHDT and CDR2 FYEKMQ (reference sequence). Trimming took 2 bases from V and 6 from J, leaving 13 bases between them. The CDR3 loop is CASSLYGPRAEAFF. CDR3 in DNA: TGTGCCAGCAGCTTATACGGACCCAGGGCTGAAGCTTTCTTT.

This clone appeared a single time. V usage is TRBV30 and J usage is TRBJ2-2; 8 nucleotides agree with TRBD2. V trimming: 5 bases; J trimming: 6 bases; junction bases outside the gene matches: 5. CDR3 length equals 13 residues. CDR1 and CDR2 (germline): GTSNPN, SVGIG (reference sequence). CDR3 coding DNA: TGTGCCTGGGCAGCTAGCGGGCCCGGGGAGCTGTTTTTT. Its protein is CAWAASGPGELFF.